What follows are 15 T cell receptor beta chains derived from one specimen sequenced in a study of spatial heterogeneity in lung cancer. Time point described: sample taken at primary tumor resection. No cell sorting; template was whole RNA from tumor, lung tissue or PBMC. TCRdb analysed the 5' RACE reads with MiXCR anew, one entry per CDR3 protein. The sample lists some 15,000 distinct CDR3 sequences; roughly a tenth were seen once. Sequencing was performed on PBMCs, taken at surgery. These receptor sequences come from a female donor with early-stage non-small cell lung cancer.

In its sample, this clonotype was seen many times. The chain recombines TRBV29-1 with TRBJ2-1; D might be TRBD1 or TRBD2, each matching 5 bases. CDR3 length: 13 residues. The germline gives CDR1 SQVTM, CDR2 ANQGSEA. V shed 6 bases and J shed 4 bases, with 13 bases lying between them. The CDR3 bases are TGCAGCGTCGAACGGGGCGGGTACAATGAGCAGTTCTTC. This sequence encodes CSVERGGYNEQFF.

At least ten counts were recorded for this clonotype. This chain links TRBV12-3 or TRBV12-4 with TRBJ2-7, with 9 nucleotides matching TRBD1. V shed 6 bases, J shed 3 bases, and the junction held 3 bases outside the gene matches. This CDR3 is 13 amino acids long. CDR3 nucleotide sequence: TGTGCCAGCAGCGGGACAGGGATCTACGAGCAGTACTTC. It yields the protein CASSGTGIYEQYF.

The chain links TRBV6-5 to TRBJ2-1; 8 bases are shared with TRBD1. V dropped 5 bases and J dropped 4; count of bases not matched to a gene: 4. The V gene's germline CDR1 is MNHEY and CDR2 SVGAGI. This CDR3 contains 14 residues. The CDR3 spells CASSAGQAYNEQFF. In DNA, the CDR3 is TGTGCCAGCAGTGCGGGACAGGCGTACAATGAGCAGTTCTTC.

The V gene is TRBV19, the J gene TRBJ2-3; D uncertain. Per the germline V gene, CDR1 is LNHDA and CDR2 is SQIVND (reference sequence). This CDR3 contains 16 residues. V dropped 5 bases and J dropped 5 bases, with 20 bases sitting between them. The CDR3 DNA is TGTGCCAGTAGTCCCCTCAACGCCCCGGGCAGAGATACGCAGTATTTT. Translation: CASSPLNAPGRDTQYF.

Ten or more counts support this clonotype. The chain uses TRBV3-1 and TRBJ2-1; D is unclear. V shed 2 bases and J shed 9 bases, with 5 bases lying between them. The V gene's germline CDR1 is LGHDT and CDR2 YNNKEL (reference sequence). The CDR3 length is 11 residues. The CDR3 here is CASSQWTEQFF. The CDR3 DNA reads TGTGCCAGCAGCCAATGGACTGAGCAGTTCTTC.

This clonotype has a handful of counts. The V and J genes are TRBV7-8 and TRBJ2-7, with 12 bases that match TRBD2. The CDR3 totals 17 residues. Germline CDR1 and CDR2: SGHVS and FQNEAQ. V shed 6 bases and J 5 bases; nucleotides not matched to a gene: 14. This CDR3 is CASRGLAGLPAGNEQYF. CDR3 in DNA: TGTGCCAGCAGGGGACTAGCGGGTCTCCCCGCGGGGAACGAGCAGTACTTC.

This clonotype occurred many times. The chain employs TRBV5-1 and TRBJ2-5; D possibly corresponds to TRBD2 (6 bases). V was shortened by 2 bases and J by 5 bases, with 7 bases between the two germline ends. The CDR3 extends over 12 amino acids. Germline V lookup: CDR1 SGHRS, CDR2 YFSETQ. CDR3 amino acids: CASSFSGETQYF. CDR3 DNA: TGCGCCAGCAGCTTTAGCGGCGAGACCCAGTACTTC.

The chain combines TRBV12-3 or TRBV12-4 with TRBJ2-3; TRBD1 is a possible D gene (6 bases). This CDR3 contains 14 residues. V shed 5 bases and J shed 8 bases, with 17 bases lying between them. The CDR3 nucleotides read TGTGCCAGCAGTGAACAGGGAACCCGGCGTACGCAGTATTTT. It codes for CASSEQGTRRTQYF.

CDR3 in DNA: TGTGCCAGCAGGGCACAGGGGCGTACCGCGAACACCGGGGAGCTGTTTTTT. Translated: CASRAQGRTANTGELFF. V gene TRBV7-8 combines with J gene TRBJ2-2; 7 bases map to TRBD1. Germline V lookup: CDR1 SGHVS, CDR2 FQNEAQ. This CDR3 has 17 amino acids. The V gene end was trimmed by 6 bases and the J gene end by 0 bases; junction bases not matched to a gene: 10.

At least ten counts were recorded for this clonotype. The CDR3 reads CASSEYRLVGTQETQYF. The CDR3 DNA reads TGTGCCAGCAGTGAATATCGGTTAGTAGGGACCCAAGAGACCCAGTACTTC. The V gene is TRBV6-1, the J gene TRBJ2-5; D is perhaps TRBD1 or TRBD2 (5 bases each). V was trimmed by 2 bases and J by 1 base, leaving 17 bases between them. CDR1 is MNHNS, CDR2 SASEGT, per germline. The CDR3 covers 17 residues.

This clonotype was found many times. This chain links TRBV6-5 with TRBJ2-5, with TRBD2 matching over 7 bases. Trimming removed 6 bases from V and 4 bases from J; junction bases left unmatched: 5. Germline values: CDR1 MNHEY, CDR2 SVGAGI. The CDR3 has 13 amino acids. CDR3 loop: CASRLLAAETQYF. CDR3 nucleotide sequence: TGTGCCAGCAGACTTCTAGCGGCAGAGACCCAGTACTTC.

This clonotype was observed a handful of times. CDR3 nucleotides: TGCAGTGCTCAGAGGGGCCGCACTGAAGCTTTCTTT. Translation: CSAQRGRTEAFF. The V gene is TRBV29-1, the J gene TRBJ1-1; D is perhaps TRBD1 (5 bases). The germline V gene encodes CDR1 SQVTM and CDR2 ANQGSEA. This CDR3 has 12 amino acids. The full variable domain, in which reference TRBV29-1 and TRBJ1-1 provide the parts outside the CDR3, is SAVISQKPSRDICQRGTSLTIQCQVDSQVTMMFWYRQQPGQSLTLIATANQGSEATYESGFVIDKFPISRPNLTFSTLTVSNMSPEDSSIYLCSAQRGRTEAFFGQGTRLTVV.

This clonotype was seen at least ten times. V gene TRBV6-5 combines with J gene TRBJ1-1, with no clear D. The germline V and J ends were trimmed by 2 bases and 8 bases, with 15 bases remaining between them. This CDR3 is 14 amino acids long. Germline values: CDR1 MNHEY, CDR2 SVGAGI. This CDR3 reads CASSYGSFGTEAFF. CDR3 coding DNA: TGTGCCAGCAGTTACGGCAGTTTCGGAACCGAAGCTTTCTTT.

The chain links TRBV29-1 to TRBJ2-3, with 15 bases fitting TRBD2. Per the germline V gene, CDR1 is SQVTM and CDR2 is ANQGSEA. This CDR3 region has 14 residues. V dropped 7 bases and J dropped 5; count of bases not matched to a gene: 4. The CDR3 reads CSGTSGGAIDTQYF. DNA of the CDR3: TGCAGCGGGACTAGCGGGGGGGCCATAGATACGCAGTATTTT.

The sample holds a few counts of this clonotype. The chain has TRBV3-1 and TRBJ1-5, with D uncertain. Germline CDR1 LGHDT, CDR2 YNNKEL (reference sequence). This CDR3 region has 13 residues. The V gene lost 4 bases and the J gene lost 1 base, with 5 bases spanning the gap. CDR3 protein: CASSRRSNQPQHF. CDR3 nucleotide sequence: TGTGCCAGCAGCCGGCGGAGCAATCAGCCCCAGCATTTT.